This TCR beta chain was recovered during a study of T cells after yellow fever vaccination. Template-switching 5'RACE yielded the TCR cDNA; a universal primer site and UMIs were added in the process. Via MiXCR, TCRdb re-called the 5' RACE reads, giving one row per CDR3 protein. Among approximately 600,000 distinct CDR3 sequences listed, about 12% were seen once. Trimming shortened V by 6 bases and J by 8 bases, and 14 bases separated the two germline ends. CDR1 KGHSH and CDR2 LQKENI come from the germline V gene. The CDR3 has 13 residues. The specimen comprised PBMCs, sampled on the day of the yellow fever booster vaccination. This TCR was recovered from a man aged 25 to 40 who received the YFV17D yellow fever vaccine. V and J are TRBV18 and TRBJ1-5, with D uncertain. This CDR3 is CASSPTVYEPQHF. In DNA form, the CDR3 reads TGTGCCAGCTCCCCCACTGTGTATGAGCCCCAGCATTTT.